The 5 T cell receptor beta chains listed next were all sequenced from one sample in a study of Ad26.COV2.S vaccination and SARS-CoV-2 variants. Repertoires were generated with immunoSEQ multiplex PCR, while TCRdb's copy carries only in-frame clones and drops some. The sample contains about 370,000 clones, about 85% of which appear only once. Specified treatment: some 20 received Ad26.COV2.S at low or high dose, single or two shots; roughly five received placebo; per-sample allocation not given. Day 63 after the first vaccine or placebo injection was the time point for sampling. The starting material was peripheral blood, obtained in a trial of Ad26.COV2.S vaccine versus placebo. The receptor set was obtained from a person aged 18-60 years who received the Ad26.COV2.S COVID-19 vaccine or a placebo.

V is TRBV2 and J is TRBJ1-5; D is undetermined. The germline gives CDR1 SNHLY, CDR2 FYNNEI. V gave up 2 bases and J gave up 2 bases, with 7 bases separating them. This CDR3 is 14 amino acids long. Here the CDR3 DNA reads TGTGCCAGCAGTGAAATTGGAGGCAATCAGCCCCAGCATTTT. Its protein product is CASSEIGGNQPQHF.

This chain joins TRBV2 and TRBJ1-6, with TRBD1 matching 8 bases. Germline-derived CDR1 and CDR2 are SNHLY and FYNNEI. The CDR3 has 14 residues. V shed 9 bases, J shed 7 bases, and the junction held 8 bases outside the gene matches. DNA for the CDR3: TGTGCCAGTCTGAAGGACAGGGACAATTCACCCCTCCACTTT. Its protein product is CASLKDRDNSPLHF.

The chain recombines TRBV12-5 with TRBJ2-1; 7 nucleotides match TRBD2. CDR3 length equals 19 residues. V lost 1 base and J lost 0; bases outside the gene matches: 12. Looked up from germline, CDR1 is LGHNT and CDR2 is FRNRAP. The CDR3 loop reads CASGLAGGGLLSSYNEQFF. The CDR3 nucleotides read TGTGCTAGTGGTTTGGCTGGGGGGGGACTCTTGAGCTCCTACAATGAGCAGTTCTTC.

This sequence joins TRBV7-2 and TRBJ2-7, with D perhaps matching TRBD2 (6 bases). The CDR3 covers 13 residues. Trimming stripped 6 bases from V and 3 bases from J, with 12 bases between. Germline CDR1 and CDR2: SGHTA and FQGNSA. CDR3 in DNA: TGTGCCAGCAGACGTAGCGGATACTACGAGCAGTACTTC. This gives the protein CASRRSGYYEQYF.

V and J are TRBV9 and TRBJ1-1, with D unresolved. The CDR3 is 11 residues long. The germline gives CDR1 SGDLS, CDR2 YYNGEE. The ends were cut back, 3 bases at V and 5 bases at J, with 5 bases in the middle. CDR3 in DNA: TGTGCCAGCAGCGCTGTAACTGAAGCTTTCTTT. Protein: CASSAVTEAFF.